The rows below give T cell receptor beta chains drawn from one sample of a study of cytotoxic CD8 clonotypes in ibrutinib-treated CLL. Method: immunoSEQ multiplex PCR; TCRdb's copy keeps in-frame clones and lacks some. The sample contains about 120,000 clones, approximately 58% of which appear only once. The material was PBMCs, obtained after 24 months of ibrutinib treatment. These TCRs come from a human donor with chronic lymphocytic leukemia. CDR3s include the opening cysteine and the closing phenylalanine or tryptophan. A D gene is named only where the DNA matches it firmly. Size tells how often a clone was seen (once, few, many) or the class of an expanded clone, and some rows leave it out.

TRBJ2-5,TRBD2,-,TRBV5-1,TGCGCCAGCAGCCAAGGACTAGCGGGGCAAGAGACCCAGTACTTC,CASSQGLAGQETQYF
TRBJ1-2,TRBD1,-,TRBV28,TGTGCCAGCAGTTTAGAGGGGGCGGAATCGTATGGCTACACCTTC,CASSLEGAESYGYTF
TRBJ1-4,-,-,TRBV6-1,TGTGCCAGCAGTGAAGGGACATCAGGGGAGGGTGAAAAACTGTTTTTT,CASSEGTSGEGEKLFF
TRBJ1-2,-,few,TRBV6-1,TGTGCCAGCAGTGAACAGGGGAACGGCTATGGCTACACCTTC,CASSEQGNGYGYTF
TRBJ1-5,-,few,TRBV30,TGTGCCTGTACAACAGGGCGCGGAAGGCAGCCCCAGCATTTT,CACTTGRGRQPQHF
TRBJ2-2,TRBD2,-,TRBV19,TGTGCCAGTAGTGCCGGGACTAGCGGGGGGGCCGCCGGGGAGCTGTTTTTT,CASSAGTSGGAAGELFF
TRBJ2-2,-,once,TRBV6-4,TGTGCCAGCAGCTATGAGGCGAACACCGGGGAGCTGTTTTTT,CASSYEANTGELFF
TRBJ2-2,TRBD1,few,TRBV18,TGTGCCAGCTTCACCGGGACAGTTAACACCGGGGAGCTGTTTTTT,CASFTGTVNTGELFF
TRBJ2-7,-,few,TRBV4-1,TGCGCCAGCAGCCAAGCGCGGGCGCGCGACGAGCAGTACTTC,CASSQARARDEQYF
TRBJ2-7,TRBD1,-,TRBV27,TGTGCCAGCAGACTTACCGGGACAGAGACCTACGAGCAGTACTTC,CASRLTGTETYEQYF
TRBJ2-6,-,once,TRBV29-1,TGCAGCGCCTTAACAGGGATCTCTGGGGCCAACGTCCTGACTTTC,CSALTGISGANVLTF
TRBJ2-5,-,-,TRBV25-1,TGTGCCAGCAGCCCGTCTGGGGGGAAGACCCAGTACTTC,CASSPSGGKTQYF
TRBJ2-1,-,-,TRBV11-3,TGTGCCAGCGGCGCTTCTCCTAGCTCCTACAATGAGCAGTTCTTC,CASGASPSSYNEQFF
TRBJ2-7,TRBD2,-,TRBV30,TGTGCCGGAAAGCGGGGCCCCCTCTACGAGCAGTACTTC,CAGKRGPLYEQYF
TRBJ1-1,TRBD1,-,TRBV5-1,TGCGCCAGTCGGGGAAGTAAGACAGGGAGAATGCACACTGAAGCTTTCTTT,CASRGSKTGRMHTEAFF
TRBJ1-6,-,few,TRBV28,TGTGCCAGCAGTTTGGGGGTAGGATCACCCCTCCACTTT,CASSLGVGSPLHF
TRBJ2-5,-,-,TRBV7-9,TGCGCCAGCAGCCAAGATAGGGTGGAGACCCAGTACTTC,CASSQDRVETQYF
TRBJ2-5,TRBD1,-,TRBV5-6,TGTGCCAGCAGCTTGGGGGCAGGGGGATCAGAGACCCAGTACTTC,CASSLGAGGSETQYF
TRBJ1-2,-,-,TRBV4-1,TGCGCCAGCAGCCAAAGTGGGACTGACCGCTATGGCTACACCTTC,CASSQSGTDRYGYTF
TRBJ2-3,-,-,TRBV11-2,TGTGCCAGCAGCACAGATACGCAGTATTTT,CASSTDTQYF
TRBJ2-7,-,-,TRBV6-5,TGTGCCAGCGCTCTTATGACCCAGTACGAGCAGTACTTC,CASALMTQYEQYF
TRBJ2-1,-,once,TRBV6-1,TGTGCCAGCAGTGACCGCTACAATGAGCAGTTCTTC,CASSDRYNEQFF
TRBJ2-7,TRBD1,-,TRBV27,TGTGCCAGCAGTCCCGACAGGGGGCTCTACGAGCAGTACTTC,CASSPDRGLYEQYF
TRBJ1-6,-,-,TRBV5-1,TGCGCCAGCAGCTTGGCTGCCCGAGGGGATTCACCCCTCCACTTT,CASSLAARGDSPLHF
TRBJ2-7,TRBD1,-,TRBV7-3,TGTGCCAGCAGCTTCGGGACAGAGCCCACCGCGATCCCAGGCGAGCAGTACTTC,CASSFGTEPTAIPGEQYF
TRBJ2-6,-,-,TRBV28,TGTGCCAGCAGTTTACGAGGGGCTGGGGCCAACGTCCTGACTTTC,CASSLRGAGANVLTF
TRBJ1-2,-,-,TRBV4-2,TGTGCCAGCAGCCAAGATTGGCAGGCGAACTATGGCTACACCTTC,CASSQDWQANYGYTF
TRBJ2-1,TRBD1,-,TRBV7-3,TGTGCCAGCAGCGCACCAAGGGACAGGGAAGACAATGAGCAGTTCTTC,CASSAPRDREDNEQFF
TRBJ2-1,-,once,TRBV12-5,TGTGCTAGTGGTTCGAGCCCCGGCGGGCACTCCTACAATGAGCAGTTCTTC,CASGSSPGGHSYNEQFF
TRBJ1-1,TRBD1,-,TRBV2,TGTGCCAGTACAGGGGACATGAACACTGAAGCTTTCTTT,CASTGDMNTEAFF
TRBJ2-7,-,-,TRBV20-1,TGCAGTGCTAGACTTACCCCCGCGCAGTACTTC,CSARLTPAQYF
TRBJ2-3,TRBD1,few,TRBV7-9,TGTGCCAGCCACTTTAGGACAGGGTCGGCAGATACGCAGTATTTT,CASHFRTGSADTQYF
TRBJ2-2,-,-,TRBV7-2,TGTGCCAGCAGCTTAGTCTCCGGGGAGCTGTTTTTT,CASSLVSGELFF
TRBJ1-6,-,-,TRBV6-4,TGTGCCAGCAGTGACTTAATTGGGGCCTCACCCAACTATAATTCACCCCTCCACTTT,CASSDLIGASPNYNSPLHF
TRBJ2-3,TRBD1,-,TRBV30,TGTGCCTGGAGTGAGGGGGCTTTCACGCAGTATTTT,CAWSEGAFTQYF
TRBJ1-5,TRBD1,few,TRBV6-1,TGTGCCACTCAGGGGACAGGGAATCAGCCCCAGCATTTT,CATQGTGNQPQHF
TRBJ1-4,-,few,TRBV7-2,TGTGCCAGCAGCTTAGATGCGTATGAAAAACTGTTTTTT,CASSLDAYEKLFF
TRBJ2-7,TRBD1,few,TRBV5-1,TGCGCCAGCAGCTGGGACAGGGCCTACGAGCAGTACTTC,CASSWDRAYEQYF
TRBJ1-6,TRBD1,-,TRBV29-1,TGCAGCGTTGAAAAGGGACAGACCTCCTATAATTCACCCCTCCACTTT,CSVEKGQTSYNSPLHF
TRBJ2-7,TRBD1,-,TRBV5-1,TGCGCCAGCAGCTTGGCCGGGACAGGGAGCTCCTACGAGCAGTACTTC,CASSLAGTGSSYEQYF
TRBJ2-2,TRBD1,-,TRBV10-3,TGTGCCATCAGGGACAGGAGAGACACCGGGGAGCTGTTTTTT,CAIRDRRDTGELFF
TRBJ2-5,-,few,TRBV5-6,TGTGCCAGCAGCTTTTCCCCCCTAAGAAAAGAGACCCAGTACTTC,CASSFSPLRKETQYF